These T cell receptor beta chains were read from a single sample in a study of beta chain features in type 1 diabetes. Clones were read by immunoSEQ multiplex PCR, and TCRdb kept only the in-frame ones, dropping some. The table shows some 240,000 clones, with approximately 16% occurring only once. The material sequenced was naive CD4+ T cells from blood. The origin of the receptors is a man aged 30 to 45 with type 1 diabetes. CDR3s include the opening cysteine and the closing phenylalanine or tryptophan. D genes are given only for firm matches. The size field is filled for only some rows; it gives once, few, many or a size class.

abundance	v_gene	j_gene	d_gene	CDR3nt	CDR3aa
few	TRBV9	TRBJ2-7	NA	TGTGCCAGCACCGAGAGAGGGCACTCCGAGGAGCAGTACTTC	CASTERGHSEEQYF
few	TRBV7-9	TRBJ2-5	NA	TGTGCCAGCAGCCAGGGGCCCTTGGAGACCCAGTACTTC	CASSQGPLETQYF
NA	TRBV29-1	TRBJ2-3	NA	TGCAGCGTTGGGGGGGTACTCACAGATACGCAGTATTTT	CSVGGVLTDTQYF
NA	TRBV4-2	TRBJ2-7	TRBD1	TGTGCCAGCAGCCAAGGGTTACTCGTGACAGGGAGTTACGAGCAGTACTTC	CASSQGLLVTGSYEQYF
few	TRBV30	TRBJ2-7	NA	TGTGCCTGGAGTCCTCGACTAGTACGGGAGCAGTACTTC	CAWSPRLVREQYF
few	TRBV23-1	TRBJ2-1	TRBD2	TGCGCCAGCAGTCAACTTCGACTAGCGGGAGAGTATTATGAGCAGTTCTTC	CASSQLRLAGEYYEQFF
NA	TRBV9	TRBJ2-7	TRBD2	TGTGCCAGCAGCGTAGCTGCCCGGGAGGAGTATTACGAGCAGTACTTC	CASSVAAREEYYEQYF
few	TRBV7-7	TRBJ1-2	NA	TGTGCAGCCCAAATTAACAACTCGGGCTACACCTTC	CAAQINNSGYTF
NA	TRBV25-1	TRBJ2-2	TRBD1	TGTGCCAGCAGTGACGCGACAGGGGGATGGACCGGGGAGCTGTTTTTT	CASSDATGGWTGELFF
NA	TRBV29-1	TRBJ1-1	NA	TGCAGCGTTGTGGTTGGCGGGGCGATAGCTTTCTTT	CSVVVGGAIAFF
few	TRBV4-2	TRBJ1-3	TRBD1	TGTGCCAGCAGCCAGCGGACAGGGGGTGGAAACACCATATATTTT	CASSQRTGGGNTIYF
NA	TRBV18	TRBJ2-1	NA	TGTGCCAGCTCACCTCCCGGTGGGATAGACTACAATGAGCAGTTCTTC	CASSPPGGIDYNEQFF
few	TRBV10-3	TRBJ2-1	TRBD2	TGTGCCATCACCCGGACTAGCGGGAGGGCAAATGAGCAGTTCTTC	CAITRTSGRANEQFF
NA	TRBV29-1	TRBJ2-3	TRBD2	TGCAGCGTCCTACTAGCGAGCACAGATACGCAGTATTTT	CSVLLASTDTQYF
few	TRBV7-2	TRBJ2-2	NA	TGTGCCAGCAGCCCAAATCTAGTCGCTACCGGGGAGCTGTTTTTT	CASSPNLVATGELFF
NA	TRBV9	TRBJ1-1	NA	TGTGCCAGCAGCGTGGGGACAAGAAACACTGAAGCTTTCTTT	CASSVGTRNTEAFF
NA	TRBV29-1	TRBJ2-2	NA	TGCAGTATCCGGAACACCGGGGAGCTGTTTTTT	CSIRNTGELFF
NA	TRBV29-1	TRBJ1-1	TRBD1	TGCAGCGTTGAGGAGGGACAGGGAGCTTTCTTT	CSVEEGQGAFF
few	TRBV28	TRBJ2-7	NA	TGTGCCAGCAGTTTGCCGGGGACCTTTCTCAACTTC	CASSLPGTFLNF
NA	TRBV25-1	TRBJ2-7	TRBD1	TGTGCCAGCAGTAGGACAGGGTCCTTTGAGCAGTACTTC	CASSRTGSFEQYF
NA	TRBV5-7	TRBJ2-1	NA	TGTGCCAGCAGCTTGGGTGAGGGATATGAGCAGTTCTTC	CASSLGEGYEQFF
few	TRBV29-1	TRBJ2-1	TRBD2	TGCAGCGTTCGGGGCGGGAGGGTTTACAATGAGCAGTTCTTC	CSVRGGRVYNEQFF
few	TRBV6-5	TRBJ2-1	NA	TGTGCCAGCAGTTACCTCCTCGGGGAGCAGTTCTTC	CASSYLLGEQFF
NA	TRBV29-1	TRBJ2-5	NA	TGCAGCTTCCGAAGGGAAGAGACCCAGTACTTC	CSFRREETQYF
NA	TRBV7-2	TRBJ2-3	NA	TGTGCCAGCAGCTTAGAAGGGGCAGATACGCAGTATTTT	CASSLEGADTQYF
NA	TRBV29-1	TRBJ1-2	TRBD1	TGCAGCGTTGGTGCAGGGGGCGATTATGGCTACACCTTC	CSVGAGGDYGYTF
few	TRBV28	TRBJ2-7	TRBD2	TGTGCCAGCAGTTTACTCACTACTAGCGGAAGCGAGCAGTACTTC	CASSLLTTSGSEQYF
NA	TRBV29-1	TRBJ1-1	NA	TGCAGCGTTGATCGCCAGAACACTGAAGCTTTCTTT	CSVDRQNTEAFF
NA	TRBV10-3	TRBJ1-4	TRBD1	TGTGCCATCAGTGACCGGGACAGGGGCGAAAAACTGTTTTTT	CAISDRDRGEKLFF
few	TRBV11-2	TRBJ2-1	TRBD2	TGTGCCAGCAGTATGGGACTAGCGGGAGTGCCGTTCTTC	CASSMGLAGVPFF
few	TRBV2	TRBJ2-7	TRBD2	TGTGCCAGCAGTACCCCGACTAGCGGTGGGTCCTACGAGCAGTACTTC	CASSTPTSGGSYEQYF
NA	TRBV10-3	TRBJ2-3	TRBD2	TGTGCCCTATCTGTAGCGGGAGGGACAGATACGCAGTATTTT	CALSVAGGTDTQYF
few	TRBV15	TRBJ1-2	NA	TGTGCCACCAGTCTTACCTCGCGGTACGGAGGCTACACCTTC	CATSLTSRYGGYTF
NA	TRBV11-2	TRBJ2-7	NA	TGTGCCAGCAGCTTAACAGGGCCGGGAGAGCAGTACTTC	CASSLTGPGEQYF
few	TRBV5-6	TRBJ2-3	TRBD2	TGTGCCAGCAGTTACGCGGGAGGACCCACAGATACGCAGTATTTT	CASSYAGGPTDTQYF
few	TRBV5-6	TRBJ2-5	NA	TGTGCCAGCAGCTTGGAAGGCAGGAAGTACTTC	CASSLEGRKYF
few	TRBV9	TRBJ2-1	TRBD1	TGTGCCAGCAGCGCGGGGACAGGGAGCTACAATGAGCAGTTCTTC	CASSAGTGSYNEQFF
few	TRBV18	TRBJ2-6	NA	TGTGCCAGCTCACCACGGAGGTTCCCCGGGGCCAACGTCCTGACTTTC	CASSPRRFPGANVLTF
few	TRBV30	TRBJ2-2	NA	TGTGCCTGGAGTCTACAGAACACCGGGGAGCTGTTTTTT	CAWSLQNTGELFF
few	TRBV28	TRBJ2-2	TRBD2	TGTGCCAGCAGTCTGCTAGCGGGAAAAACCGGGGAGCTGTTTTTT	CASSLLAGKTGELFF
NA	TRBV11-2	TRBJ2-4	TRBD1	TGTGCCAGCAGCGTCGGACAGGGTAAAAACATTCAGTACTTC	CASSVGQGKNIQYF
few	TRBV10-3	TRBJ2-7	NA	TGTGCCATCAGTGAGCCTCGGACCGCAACCTACGAGCAGTACTTC	CAISEPRTATYEQYF
few	TRBV28	TRBJ2-1	TRBD2	TGTGCCAGCGCACAGACTAGCGGGAGAGTGAATGAGCAGTTCTTC	CASAQTSGRVNEQFF
NA	TRBV30	TRBJ1-3	TRBD1	TGTGCCTGGAGCTGGGACAGGGCCTCTGGAAACACCATATATTTT	CAWSWDRASGNTIYF
few	TRBV7-2	TRBJ2-4	NA	TGTGCCAGCAGCTTAGGCCAGGGGTTCGCCAAAAACATTCAGTACTTC	CASSLGQGFAKNIQYF
NA	TRBV4-1	TRBJ2-3	TRBD2	TGCGCCAGCAGCCAAGTCCGGGCTAGCGGGAGGGCAGATACGCAGTATTTT	CASSQVRASGRADTQYF
NA	TRBV30	TRBJ2-7	NA	TGTGCCTGGAACCGGGACACCCAGCCCTACGAGCAGTACTTC	CAWNRDTQPYEQYF
few	TRBV25-1	TRBJ2-5	NA	TGTGCCAGCAGTGAATCCTCAGGTACAGGAGAGACCCAGTACTTC	CASSESSGTGETQYF
few	TRBV7-2	TRBJ2-3	NA	TGTGCCAGCAGCCCTCCAGAAGATACGCAGTATTTT	CASSPPEDTQYF
few	TRBV18	TRBJ1-3	NA	TGTGCCAGCCCAGAGCGTACCGGAAACACCATATATTTT	CASPERTGNTIYF
few	TRBV23-1	TRBJ1-5	TRBD1	TGCGCCAGCAGTCAGGGGGACAGGGAATGTGTAAGCAATCAGCCCCAGCATTTT	CASSQGDRECVSNQPQHF
few	TRBV6-5	TRBJ2-3	NA	TGTGCCAGCAGTTACTCACAGGTCCGCACAGATACGCAGTATTTT	CASSYSQVRTDTQYF
NA	TRBV14	TRBJ2-1	NA	TGTGCCAGCAGCCAATACAATGAGCAGTTCTTC	CASSQYNEQFF
NA	TRBV18	TRBJ2-7	NA	TGTGCCAGCTCACCACCGGCCTCCTACGAGCAGTACTTC	CASSPPASYEQYF